This paragraph covers one T cell receptor beta chain sequence. Followed over time, Seattle patients had been enrolled while infection was active. The data are from a study of blood T cell repertoires in COVID-19. Study-wide background: Some COVID-19 samples were acute and others convalescent; all came from the United States, Italy and Spain.

The method was immunoSEQ multiplex PCR; TCRdb's version includes in-frame clones alone and lacks a portion of them. The sample lists roughly 220,000 clones, 75% to 85% occurring once. The V gene's germline CDR1 is KGHDR and CDR2 SFDVKD. V lost 8 bases to trimming and J lost 0 bases; unmatched junction nucleotides: 6. The CDR3 covers 16 residues. Source material: peripheral blood. The sequence was collected from a woman older than 75 with COVID-19, enrolled during active disease. The chain employs TRBV24-1 and TRBJ1-5; 10 positions match TRBD1. The CDR3 loop reads CATTQGTGASNQPQHF. The CDR3, as DNA: TGTGCCACCACCCAAGGGACAGGGGCTAGCAATCAGCCCCAGCATTTT.